This T cell receptor beta chain was identified during a study of T-cell reconstitution after alpha-beta-depleted transplantation in children. This CDR3 spans 19 amino acids. Trimming removed 0 bases from V and 5 bases from J; junction bases left unmatched: 11. Per germline, CDR1 LNHNV and CDR2 YYDKDF (reference sequence). Molecular barcoding with unique molecular identifiers was used for the TCRbeta library. TCRdb fed the PCR reads into MiXCR, producing one record per CDR3 protein. Of over 400,000 distinct CDR3 sequences listed, around an eighth were seen once; the top ten hold roughly 5.4%. Sequenced material: PBMCs from the stem cell graft donor, taken from the stem cell graft. The chain employs TRBV15 and TRBJ2-3; TRBD2 matches at 13 bases. The sequence was obtained from a human donor who donated a stem cell graft to a child with combined immunodeficiency. The CDR3 loop is CATSRDRTSGGPPEDTQYF. The CDR3 DNA follows: TGTGCCACCAGCAGAGATCGGACTAGCGGGGGCCCGCCCGAAGATACGCAGTATTTT. Drawing the rest from reference TRBV15 and TRBJ2-3, the complete variable domain is DAMVIQNPRYQVTQFGKPVTLSCSQTLNHNVMYWYQQKSSQAPKLLFHYYDKDFNNEADTPDNFQSRRPNTSFCFLDIRSPGLGDTAMYLCATSRDRTSGGPPEDTQYFGPGTRLTVL.